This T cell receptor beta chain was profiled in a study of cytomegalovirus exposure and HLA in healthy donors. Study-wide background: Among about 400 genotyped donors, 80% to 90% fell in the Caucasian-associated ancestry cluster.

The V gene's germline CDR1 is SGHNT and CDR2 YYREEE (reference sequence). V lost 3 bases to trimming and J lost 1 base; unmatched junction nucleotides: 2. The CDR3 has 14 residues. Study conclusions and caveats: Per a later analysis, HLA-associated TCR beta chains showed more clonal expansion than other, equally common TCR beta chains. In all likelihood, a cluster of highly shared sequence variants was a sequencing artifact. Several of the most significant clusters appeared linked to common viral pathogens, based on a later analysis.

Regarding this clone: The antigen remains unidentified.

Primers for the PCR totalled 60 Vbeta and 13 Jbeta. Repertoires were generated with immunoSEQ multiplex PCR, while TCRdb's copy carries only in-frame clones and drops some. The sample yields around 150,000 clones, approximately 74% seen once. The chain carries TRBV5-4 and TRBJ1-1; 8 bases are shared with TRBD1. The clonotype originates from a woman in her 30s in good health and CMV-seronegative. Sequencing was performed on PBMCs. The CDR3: CASSYGQGNTEAFF. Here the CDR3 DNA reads TGTGCCAGCAGCTACGGACAGGGGAACACTGAAGCTTTCTTT.